This T cell receptor (beta chain) was recorded in a study of cytomegalovirus exposure and HLA in healthy donors (dated by TCRdb to the late 2010s). Study-wide context: In an earlier analysis of roughly 590 of the donors, approximately 260 Gb of sequence data and 100 million or so unique TCR beta sequences from roughly 190 million T cells were reported. Approximately 310 gigabases of sequencing data and 70 million to 85 million unique TCR sequences were included in an early release covering 500 to 750 HLA-typed donors. The genetic ancestry cluster associated with self-reported Caucasian donors included 80% to 90% of the 300 to 450 genotyped donors. The study aimed to test whether signatures of past pathogen exposure could be identified by cataloging public T cell receptors. The T cell repertoires of 666 subjects were profiled by immunosequencing and related to cytomegalovirus serostatus. A separate validation cohort of some 130 different subjects was used in addition to the roughly 700-subject first cohort. To predict cytomegalovirus infection status, the study brought together high-throughput TCR immunosequencing, statistical association of individual TCRs with disease status, and machine learning. A later analysis re-examined previously published TCR beta repertoires from about 700 donors and added high-resolution HLA genotyping to investigate patterns of TCR occurrence. In the later analysis, no new phenotypic data were used to find candidate immune exposures; instead, reliance was placed on TCR beta sequences and their occurrence across donors. An earlier analysis of some 500 of the donors applied high-throughput TCR beta sequencing to assess whether each TCR beta V gene segment acted as functional or pseudogenic. Alongside the repertoire data, information on donor age, sex, ethnicity and CMV serostatus was compiled. In a later genetic analysis, genome-wide SNP genotypes for about 65% of the roughly 670 donors were used, and that subset was treated as a discovery cohort. Every discovery cohort repertoire had been produced on one sequencing platform. Both class I and class II loci were covered by HLA typing, at four-digit resolution. The number of typed donors differed by locus: about 620-640 for A, B, C, DRB1 and DQB1; about 520 for DQA1; approximately 600 for DPA1; and some 430 for DPB1. Because of strong linkage in the cohort, roughly five DR-DQ haplotypes were treated as single units for association and clustering. On average, over 200,000 unique TCR beta nucleotide sequences were sequenced per donor among a few hundred genotyped donors of the cohort, with 15% to 20% of those sequences being non-productive.

Its CDR3 holds 16 amino acids, cysteine through phenylalanine. Only CDR3 DNA remains: 48 bases, in frame from the first base. The germline V gene (reference sequence) specifies LNHDA as CDR1 and SQIVND as CDR2. The library was generated by the immunoSEQ multiplex PCR assay. A mixture of 60 forward primers for TCR Vbeta segments and 13 reverse primers for TCR Jbeta segments was used in the multiplex PCR. Amplification of the CDR3 region of rearranged TCR beta genes was performed with a multiplex PCR assay on genomic DNA. The Illumina HiSeq System was used to sequence the amplified TCR beta libraries as 87-base-pair reads. As for the original processing: In a later analysis, tens of millions of unique TCR beta chains were counted across the 690 or so repertoires, and roughly 11 million of these chains were shared by at least two donors. To remove PCR and sequencing errors, raw reads were error-corrected and collapsed into unique sequences using a nearest-neighbor algorithm that merged closely related sequences. Alignment of CDR3 sequences to IMGT reference sequences was used to assign V, D and J gene segments. For a sequence to be retained, a match of at least six nucleotides to both a V gene segment and a J gene segment was required. Rearrangements were classified as productive when the CDR3 lacked stop codons and remained in frame with V and J, and all other rearrangements were classified as non-productive. CDR3 was defined according to IMGT convention as the region running from the second conserved V-encoded cysteine to the conserved J-encoded phenylalanine. The earlier analysis of roughly 590 of the donors excluded sequences that lacked an unambiguous match to a single V gene segment. In an earlier analysis of several hundred of the donors, V segments were called functional above 56.7% productive rearrangements and were called segregating when the between-donor standard deviation exceeded 5%. A statistical classification framework was developed to diagnose cytomegalovirus status using the catalog of TCR beta chain sequences. In a later analysis, TCR nucleotide sequences were compared against IMGT/GENE-DB human TR gene sequences so that V and J genes could be assigned. Using the TCRdist pipeline, a later analysis assigned CDR3 sequences along with most-parsimonious VDJ recombination scenarios. In a later analysis, each TCR beta chain was defined by its CDR3 amino acid sequence together with its V-gene family, and reads lacking a unique V-gene family were excluded. As a way to deal with suspected cross-contamination and a sequencing artifact, a later analysis dropped over 550 nucleotide sequences that were highly shared and had low generation probability. For each public chain, a later analysis derived a clonal expansion index from normalized ranks of inferred template counts within each repertoire. In a later analysis, generation probabilities were computed with a VDJ recombination model fitted to out-of-frame rearrangements, and the resulting probabilities were checked against IGoR. In a later analysis, hypergeometric tests were used to score TCR-TCR, TCR-HLA and TCR-CMV co-occurrence, with a repertoire-size bias correction applied to TCR pairs. False discovery rates were estimated in a later analysis by permuting HLA or CMV assignments 20 times. A later analysis grouped co-occurring TCRs with DBSCAN, adding TCRdist sequence similarity when clustering within HLA-allele-positive subsets. Repertoires with fewer than 30,000 or more than 120,000 public chains were left out of co-occurrence clustering, as were about 5 repertoires with anomalous nucleotide sharing. The table comes from immuneACCESS by way of TCRdb, which keeps in-frame sequences with V and J called. Part of the clones is missing from these tables; in studies checked, under half for an unresolved V gene and the rest for unknown reasons. The V and J calls and clone size are taken from that table; D and trimming were inferred from the DNA. The sample yields some 180,000 clones; 77% were counted once. The ten largest clones represent 3% to 4.5% of the sample.

This clone was counted a single time. Its antigen is not yet known. A read error may account for a junction end that differs from germline. The research as a whole found: Specific HLA alleles were associated with 15,000 to 20,000 TCR beta sequences at a false discovery rate of 0.05 in a later analysis. A total of fewer than 200 TCR beta chains were listed by the study as associated with cytomegalovirus. In a later analysis, the rate of TCR association differed among HLA loci, with DRB1 alleles having the most associated TCRs and HLA-C alleles having the fewest. When HLA alleles, especially DR and DQ, strongly co-occurred, TCR associations were difficult to assign to individual alleles. A later analysis reported that several top co-occurrence clusters appeared linked to parvovirus B19, influenza, CMV and Epstein-Barr virus. A further reported finding was that TCR beta sequences accurately predicted the HLA-A and HLA-B alleles for most subjects in the first cohort. Because HLA typing was missing for some donors at each locus, association tests included only the typed subset. Correlated functional status among segregating V segments might reflect linkage disequilibrium, but an unknown experimental factor could not be ruled out. Some IMGT-functional V segments, including TRBV6-2 and TRBV6-3, could not be told apart with the 87-base-pair reads, so those segments were excluded. Roughly uniform sequencing depth across donors was assumed in presence/absence analyses, although this assumption may not hold. Most TCR sequences were seen in very few donors, while some public TCRs were found in many individuals. The sequencing pipeline was judged likely to have produced a cluster of highly shared sequence variants as a technical artifact. V-gene and J-gene trimming of TCR beta chains was associated with a missense DCLRE1C variant in a later genetic analysis, and the association was replicated in an independent cohort. In a later genetic analysis, fewer N-insertions in productive TCRs were reported among donors in an Asian-associated ancestry cluster than the roughly 640-donor mean. In an earlier analysis of fewer than 700 of the donors, most TCR beta V segments appeared in productive rearrangements about 87% or about 30% of the time, broadly matching IMGT annotations. The authors suggested that the approach could potentially be extended to other disease states and immunological phenotypes. In a later analysis, most CMV-associated TCR beta chains were found to appear HLA-restricted, with HLA associations seemingly driven largely by CMV exposure. Cytomegalovirus status was reported to be diagnosed by the classifier with high specificity and sensitivity in both the original and validation cohorts. A later analysis found that HLA-associated TCR beta chains were more clonally expanded and had lower generation probabilities than equally common non-associated chains. The cohort was sequenced for TCR beta chains only, and without alpha or paired-chain data the features that could be detected were limited. The earlier analysis of about 600 of the donors excluded around 17 rarely observed V segments, including chromosome 9 orphons, because counts were too low. The only immune exposure information available for the cohort was CMV serostatus. Three of the identified cytomegalovirus-associated TCR beta chains were confirmed in vitro to be specific for cytomegalovirus antigens.

In total, 600 or so healthy bone marrow donors made up the cohort. At the time of sampling, every cohort member was nominally healthy, though immune exposures that went unrecorded were likely present. The donor was CMV seropositive and belonged to the group of some 290 seropositive cohort members. Each donor provided a peripheral blood sample, and peripheral blood mononuclear cells were used for TCR beta sequencing. Genomic DNA was extracted from the blood cell samples with the Qiagen DNeasy Blood Extraction Kit. The chain is made from TRBV19 and TRBJ2-6, with 7 middle bases fitting TRBD2. What was sequenced was PBMCs. This TCR came from a woman aged 55-70 years in good health and CMV-seropositive. The nucleotide sequence reads TGTGCCAGTAGTAGGGAGGGGATCTCTGGGGCCAACGGCCTGACTTTC. This translates into CASSREGISGANGLTF.